A selection of T cell receptor beta chains follows, all from one sample in a study of blood T cells in healthy people across ages. TCRdb used MiXCR to reprocess the 5' RACE reads, holding one entry per CDR3 protein. The data contain 650,000 to 1,000,000 distinct CDR3 sequences, roughly 40% of them seen just once; the ten biggest clones take up roughly 13%. The source material was blood. The source of these receptors is a man aged 18 to 30 in good health. The CDR3 runs from the conserved cysteine through the conserved F or W. Each record gives: J gene, D gene, V gene, clone size, CDR3 protein, CDR3 DNA. A D gene is named only where the DNA matches it firmly. The size field is filled for only some rows; it gives once, few, many or a size class.

j_gene: TRBJ1-2; d_gene: -; v_gene: TRBV20-1; abundance: many; CDR3aa: CSARSRQPHYGYTF; CDR3nt: TGCAGTGCTAGATCCCGCCAGCCACACTATGGCTACACCTTC
j_gene: TRBJ1-2; d_gene: TRBD1; v_gene: TRBV12-3/TRBV12-4; abundance: many; CDR3aa: CASSLGQGGYGYTF; CDR3nt: TGTGCCAGCAGCCTAGGACAGGGTGGATATGGCTACACCTTC
j_gene: TRBJ1-1; d_gene: -; v_gene: TRBV5-1; abundance: few; CDR3aa: CASSLAGATNTEAFF; CDR3nt: TGCGCCAGCAGCTTAGCAGGGGCCACGAACACTGAAGCTTTCTTT
j_gene: TRBJ2-3; d_gene: -; v_gene: TRBV20-1; abundance: -; CDR3aa: CSAREPPGRAQGPPDTQYF; CDR3nt: TGCAGTGCTAGAGAACCACCGGGACGAGCGCAGGGCCCCCCAGATACGCAGTATTTT
j_gene: TRBJ1-6; d_gene: TRBD1; v_gene: TRBV7-9; abundance: -; CDR3aa: CASSPPDRGPDSPLHF; CDR3nt: TGTGCCAGCAGCCCACCGGACAGGGGACCCGATTCACCCCTCCACTTT
j_gene: TRBJ2-7; d_gene: -; v_gene: TRBV5-6; abundance: few; CDR3aa: CASSLPPSYEQYF; CDR3nt: TGTGCCAGCAGCTTGCCCCCCTCCTACGAGCAGTACTTC
j_gene: TRBJ2-5; d_gene: TRBD1; v_gene: TRBV20-1; abundance: -; CDR3aa: CSAEDRGMFGTQYF; CDR3nt: TGCAGTGCTGAGGACAGGGGAATGTTTGGGACCCAGTACTTC
j_gene: TRBJ2-2; d_gene: -; v_gene: TRBV2; abundance: -; CDR3aa: CASPAGATGELFF; CDR3nt: TGTGCCAGTCCGGCGGGGGCAACCGGGGAGCTGTTTTTT
j_gene: TRBJ2-3; d_gene: TRBD2; v_gene: TRBV5-1; abundance: few; CDR3aa: CASSFGGSETDTQYF; CDR3nt: TGCGCCAGCAGCTTCGGGGGGAGTGAAACAGATACGCAGTATTTT
j_gene: TRBJ1-2; d_gene: -; v_gene: TRBV20-1; abundance: -; CDR3aa: CSIPAGSANYGYTF; CDR3nt: TGCAGTATACCAGCAGGGTCGGCTAACTATGGCTACACCTTC
j_gene: TRBJ2-1; d_gene: TRBD2; v_gene: TRBV5-5; abundance: -; CDR3aa: CASSRRSGGQETQFF; CDR3nt: TGTGCCAGCAGTAGGAGAAGCGGGGGGCAAGAGACCCAGTTCTTC
j_gene: TRBJ2-5; d_gene: -; v_gene: TRBV5-1; abundance: -; CDR3aa: CASSLGPGDGETQYF; CDR3nt: TGCGCCAGCAGCTTGGGTCCGGGGGATGGAGAGACCCAGTACTTC
j_gene: TRBJ1-1; d_gene: TRBD1; v_gene: TRBV12-3/TRBV12-4; abundance: -; CDR3aa: CASEFKGQGAVGAEVFF; CDR3nt: TGTGCCAGCGAGTTTAAGGGACAGGGGGCAGTCGGGGCTGAAGTTTTCTTT
j_gene: TRBJ2-3; d_gene: TRBD2; v_gene: TRBV12-3/TRBV12-4; abundance: many; CDR3aa: CASSLGGSADTQYF; CDR3nt: TGTGCCAGCAGTTTGGGGGGGAGTGCAGATACGCAGTATTTT
j_gene: TRBJ2-7; d_gene: TRBD2; v_gene: TRBV19; abundance: -; CDR3aa: CASSISGLSGTYNEQYF; CDR3nt: TGTGCCAGTAGTATTAGCGGGTTGAGCGGTACCTACAATGAGCAGTACTTC
j_gene: TRBJ2-5; d_gene: -; v_gene: TRBV10-3; abundance: few; CDR3aa: CAIQGRRQETQYF; CDR3nt: TGTGCCATCCAGGGACGGCGGCAAGAGACCCAGTACTTC
j_gene: TRBJ2-1; d_gene: TRBD2; v_gene: TRBV29-1; abundance: -; CDR3aa: CSVEGGLAGAPNYNEQFF; CDR3nt: TGCAGCGTTGAAGGCGGGCTAGCGGGGGCCCCTAACTACAATGAGCAGTTCTTC
j_gene: TRBJ2-5; d_gene: -; v_gene: TRBV4-2; abundance: few; CDR3aa: CASSQDRQDPNEQYF; CDR3nt: TGTGCCAGCAGCCAAGATCGGCAGGACCCCAATGAGCAGTACTTC
j_gene: TRBJ2-5; d_gene: TRBD1; v_gene: TRBV3-1; abundance: few; CDR3aa: CASSSGGDIQETQYF; CDR3nt: TGTGCCAGCAGCTCAGGGGGAGATATCCAAGAGACCCAGTACTTC
j_gene: TRBJ1-5; d_gene: -; v_gene: TRBV7-2; abundance: -; CDR3aa: CASSPLTQRDNQPQHF; CDR3nt: TGTGCCAGCAGCCCCCTCACTCAGAGAGACAATCAGCCCCAGCATTTT
j_gene: TRBJ1-5; d_gene: -; v_gene: TRBV2; abundance: few; CDR3aa: CASDPGRNNQPQHF; CDR3nt: TGTGCCAGTGATCCTGGACGGAACAATCAGCCCCAGCATTTT
j_gene: TRBJ1-2; d_gene: -; v_gene: TRBV12-3/TRBV12-4; abundance: -; CDR3aa: CASSLYPTNYGYTF; CDR3nt: TGTGCCAGCAGTTTATATCCCACTAACTATGGCTACACCTTC
j_gene: TRBJ2-3; d_gene: -; v_gene: TRBV20-1; abundance: many; CDR3aa: CSARDFPPTDTQYF; CDR3nt: TGCAGTGCTCGGGACTTCCCCCCCACAGATACGCAGTATTTT
j_gene: TRBJ1-2; d_gene: TRBD1; v_gene: TRBV5-6; abundance: once; CDR3aa: CASSKTGGYYGYTF; CDR3nt: TGTGCCAGCAGCAAGACAGGGGGCTACTATGGCTACACCTTC
j_gene: TRBJ2-5; d_gene: -; v_gene: TRBV20-1; abundance: -; CDR3aa: CSARDAGKETQYF; CDR3nt: TGCAGTGCTAGAGATGCAGGGAAGGAGACCCAGTACTTC
j_gene: TRBJ2-5; d_gene: TRBD2; v_gene: TRBV29-1; abundance: few; CDR3aa: CSVVGTIGEETQYF; CDR3nt: TGCAGCGTTGTCGGGACTATCGGGGAAGAGACCCAGTACTTC
j_gene: TRBJ2-7; d_gene: -; v_gene: TRBV7-2; abundance: many; CDR3aa: CASSLVGKGEQYF; CDR3nt: TGTGCCAGCAGCTTAGTCGGGAAAGGAGAGCAGTACTTC
j_gene: TRBJ2-3; d_gene: TRBD2; v_gene: TRBV9; abundance: -; CDR3aa: CASSVARSGGPTDAQYF; CDR3nt: TGTGCCAGCAGCGTAGCGCGTAGCGGGGGCCCCACAGATGCGCAGTATTTT
j_gene: TRBJ2-3; d_gene: -; v_gene: TRBV7-2; abundance: once; CDR3aa: CASRYFTDTQYF; CDR3nt: TGTGCCAGCCGTTATTTTACAGATACGCAGTATTTT
j_gene: TRBJ2-3; d_gene: -; v_gene: TRBV7-2; abundance: -; CDR3aa: CASSLMGRFSDTQYF; CDR3nt: TGTGCCAGCAGCTTAATGGGCAGATTCTCGGATACGCAGTATTTT
j_gene: TRBJ2-7; d_gene: -; v_gene: TRBV4-2; abundance: many; CDR3aa: CASSQDKLGGYEQYF; CDR3nt: TGTGCCAGCAGCCAAGATAAACTAGGAGGGTACGAGCAGTACTTC
j_gene: TRBJ1-2; d_gene: TRBD1; v_gene: TRBV30; abundance: -; CDR3aa: CAWSSGGGRGSLGYTF; CDR3nt: TGTGCCTGGAGCTCAGGGGGGGGGCGCGGATCTCTCGGCTACACCTTC
j_gene: TRBJ2-7; d_gene: TRBD2; v_gene: TRBV20-1; abundance: -; CDR3aa: CSAYRTSANEQYF; CDR3nt: TGCAGTGCCTACAGGACTAGCGCAAATGAGCAGTACTTC
j_gene: TRBJ2-5; d_gene: -; v_gene: TRBV9; abundance: -; CDR3aa: CASSSGPGRNEQYF; CDR3nt: TGTGCCAGCAGCTCGGGGCCGGGTCGTAATGAGCAGTACTTC
j_gene: TRBJ2-5; d_gene: TRBD1; v_gene: TRBV20-1; abundance: -; CDR3aa: CSASRGTGLETQYF; CDR3nt: TGCAGTGCTAGTAGAGGGACAGGGTTAGAGACCCAGTACTTC
j_gene: TRBJ1-4; d_gene: TRBD1; v_gene: TRBV7-9; abundance: few; CDR3aa: CASSRPTGKLFF; CDR3nt: TGTGCCAGCAGCCGGCCGACAGGGAAACTGTTTTTT
j_gene: TRBJ1-2; d_gene: -; v_gene: TRBV20-1; abundance: once; CDR3aa: CSTLDSKNYGYTF; CDR3nt: TGCAGTACTCTGGACAGCAAAAACTATGGCTACACCTTC
j_gene: TRBJ2-6; d_gene: TRBD1; v_gene: TRBV20-1; abundance: many; CDR3aa: CSCSPGTGQSGANVLTF; CDR3nt: TGCAGTTGCTCTCCCGGGACAGGGCAATCTGGGGCCAACGTCCTGACTTTC
j_gene: TRBJ2-5; d_gene: TRBD1; v_gene: TRBV7-2; abundance: -; CDR3aa: CASSFPFRDRQETQYF; CDR3nt: TGTGCCAGCAGCTTCCCCTTCCGGGACAGACAAGAGACCCAGTACTTC
j_gene: TRBJ2-7; d_gene: TRBD1; v_gene: TRBV27; abundance: -; CDR3aa: CASRTGSSSYNEQYF; CDR3nt: TGTGCCAGCAGGACAGGGTCCAGCTCCTACAATGAGCAGTACTTC